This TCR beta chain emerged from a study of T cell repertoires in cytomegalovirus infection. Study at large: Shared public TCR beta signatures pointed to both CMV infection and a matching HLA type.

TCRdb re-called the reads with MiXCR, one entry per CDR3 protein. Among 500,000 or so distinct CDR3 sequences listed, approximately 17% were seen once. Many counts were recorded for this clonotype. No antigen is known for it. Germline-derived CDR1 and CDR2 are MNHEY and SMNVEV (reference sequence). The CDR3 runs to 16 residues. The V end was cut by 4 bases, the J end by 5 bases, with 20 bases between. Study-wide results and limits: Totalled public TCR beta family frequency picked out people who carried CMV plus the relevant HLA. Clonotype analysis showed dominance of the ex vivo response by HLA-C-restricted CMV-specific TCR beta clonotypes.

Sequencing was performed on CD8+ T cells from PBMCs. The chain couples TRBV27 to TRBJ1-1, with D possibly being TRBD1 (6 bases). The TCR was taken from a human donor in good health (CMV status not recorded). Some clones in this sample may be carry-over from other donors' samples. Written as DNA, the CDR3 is TGTGCCAGCAGTTGGGCGTATGGAGGGGGGAGGACTGAAGCTTTCTTT. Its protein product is CASSWAYGGGRTEAFF.